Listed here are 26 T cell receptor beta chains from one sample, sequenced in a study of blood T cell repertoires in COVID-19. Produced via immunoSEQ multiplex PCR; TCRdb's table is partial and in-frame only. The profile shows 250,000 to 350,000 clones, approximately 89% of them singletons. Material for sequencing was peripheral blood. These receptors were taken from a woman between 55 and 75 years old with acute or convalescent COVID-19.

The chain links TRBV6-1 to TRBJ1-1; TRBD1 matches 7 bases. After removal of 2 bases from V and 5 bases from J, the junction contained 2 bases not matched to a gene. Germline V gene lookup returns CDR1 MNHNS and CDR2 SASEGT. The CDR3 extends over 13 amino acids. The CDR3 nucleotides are TGTGCCAGCAGTGAAAGGGGGCTGACTGAAGCTTTCTTT. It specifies CASSERGLTEAFF.

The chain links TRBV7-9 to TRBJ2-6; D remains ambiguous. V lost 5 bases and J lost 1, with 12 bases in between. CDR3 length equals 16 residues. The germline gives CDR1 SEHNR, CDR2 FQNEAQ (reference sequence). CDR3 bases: TGTGCCAGCAGCCCCGCTAGAGTTTCTGGGGCCAACGTCCTGACTTTC. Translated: CASSPARVSGANVLTF.

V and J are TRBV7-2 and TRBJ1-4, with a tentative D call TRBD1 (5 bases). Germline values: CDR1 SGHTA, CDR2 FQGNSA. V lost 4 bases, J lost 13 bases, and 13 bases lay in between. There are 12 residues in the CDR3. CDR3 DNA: TGTGCCAGCAGCTCCTCCAGGGTGGGACTGTTTTTT. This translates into CASSSSRVGLFF.

The CDR3 bases are TGTGCCAGCAGGGGACAACAGGGAAATGAGCAGTTCTTC. Its translation is CASRGQQGNEQFF. The chain uses TRBV11-3 and TRBJ2-1; D is perhaps TRBD1 (6 bases). Between the trimmed V and J ends, which lost 6 bases and 7 bases, there was a span of 13 bases. This CDR3 is built from 13 residues. Germline-derived CDR1 and CDR2 are SGHNT and YENEEA. The complete variable domain, with remaining parts taken from reference TRBV11-3 and TRBJ2-1, reads EAGVVQSPRYKIIEKKQPVAFWCNPISGHNTLYWYLQNLGQGPELLIRYENEEAVDDSQLPKDRFSAERLKGVDSTLKIQPAELGDSAVYLCASRGQQGNEQFFGPGTRLTVL.

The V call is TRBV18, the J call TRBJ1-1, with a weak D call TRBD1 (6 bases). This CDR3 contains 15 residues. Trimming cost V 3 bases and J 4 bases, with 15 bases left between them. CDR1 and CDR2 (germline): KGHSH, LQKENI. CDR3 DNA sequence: TGTGCCAGCTCACCGTCACAGGTGGGGGCCACTGAAGCTTTCTTT. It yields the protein CASSPSQVGATEAFF.

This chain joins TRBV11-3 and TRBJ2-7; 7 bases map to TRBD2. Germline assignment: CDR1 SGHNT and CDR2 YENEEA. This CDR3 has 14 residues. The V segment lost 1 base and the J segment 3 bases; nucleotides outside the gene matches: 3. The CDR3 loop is CASSLGGGDYEQYF. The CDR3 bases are TGTGCCAGCAGCTTAGGCGGGGGAGACTACGAGCAGTACTTC.

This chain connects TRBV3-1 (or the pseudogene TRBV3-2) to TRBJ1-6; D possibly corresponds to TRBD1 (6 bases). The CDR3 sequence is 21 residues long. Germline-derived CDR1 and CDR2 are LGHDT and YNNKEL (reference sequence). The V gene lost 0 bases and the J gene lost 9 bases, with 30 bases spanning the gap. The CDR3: CASSQERGSSGAGEAISPLHF. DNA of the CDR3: TGTGCCAGCAGCCAAGAGAGGGGGTCTTCAGGTGCAGGGGAAGCGATTTCACCCCTCCACTTT.

This chain's CDR3 is CASGERVVEKLFF. CDR3 DNA sequence: TGTGCCAGCGGGGAGAGGGTGGTTGAAAAACTGTTTTTT. V is TRBV28 and J is TRBJ1-4; D is unresolved. Germline loops: CDR1 MDHEN, CDR2 SYDVKM. This CDR3 has 13 residues. V lost 8 bases, J lost 7 bases, and 14 bases lay in between.

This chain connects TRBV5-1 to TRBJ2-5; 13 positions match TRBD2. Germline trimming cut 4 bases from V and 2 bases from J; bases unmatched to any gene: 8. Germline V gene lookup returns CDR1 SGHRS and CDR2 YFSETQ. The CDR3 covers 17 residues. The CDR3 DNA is TGCGCCAGCAGCCAGGGCCAACTAGCGGGAGGGCAAGAGACCCAGTACTTC. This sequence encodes CASSQGQLAGGQETQYF.

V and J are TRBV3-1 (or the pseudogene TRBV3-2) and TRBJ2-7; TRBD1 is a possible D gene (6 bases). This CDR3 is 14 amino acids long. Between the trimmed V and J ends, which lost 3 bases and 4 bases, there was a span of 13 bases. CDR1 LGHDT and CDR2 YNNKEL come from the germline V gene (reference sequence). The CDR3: CASSQPPGEYEQYF. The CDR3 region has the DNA TGTGCCAGCAGCCAGCCACCAGGGGAGTACGAGCAGTACTTC.

The chain's CDR3 is CASSRGGGYNEQFF. The CDR3 DNA sequence: TGTGCCAGTAGTAGAGGGGGGGGTTACAATGAGCAGTTCTTC. The chain joins TRBV19 to TRBJ2-1; D perhaps matches TRBD2 (7 bases). Germline V gene sequence: CDR1 LNHDA, CDR2 SQIVND (reference sequence). Trimming pared 4 bases from V and 4 bases from J, leaving 11 bases between. This CDR3 contains 14 residues.

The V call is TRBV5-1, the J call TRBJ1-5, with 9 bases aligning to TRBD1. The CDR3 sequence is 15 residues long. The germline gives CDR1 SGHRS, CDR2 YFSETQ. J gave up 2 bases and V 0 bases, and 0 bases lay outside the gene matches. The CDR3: CASSLGTGGNQPQHF. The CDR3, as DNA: TGCGCCAGCAGCTTGGGGACAGGGGGCAATCAGCCCCAGCATTTT.

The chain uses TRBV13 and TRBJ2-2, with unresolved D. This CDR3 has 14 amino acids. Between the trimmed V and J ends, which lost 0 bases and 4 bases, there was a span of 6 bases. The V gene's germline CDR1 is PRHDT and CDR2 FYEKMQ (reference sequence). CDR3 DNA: TGTGCCAGCAGCTTAGGGACACCCACCGGGGAGCTGTTTTTT. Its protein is CASSLGTPTGELFF. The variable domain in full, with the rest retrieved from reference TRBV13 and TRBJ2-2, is AAGVIQSPRHLIKEKRETATLKCYPIPRHDTVYWYQQGPGQDPQFLISFYEKMQSDKGSIPDRFSAQQFSDYHSELNMSSLELGDSALYFCASSLGTPTGELFFGEGSRLTVL.

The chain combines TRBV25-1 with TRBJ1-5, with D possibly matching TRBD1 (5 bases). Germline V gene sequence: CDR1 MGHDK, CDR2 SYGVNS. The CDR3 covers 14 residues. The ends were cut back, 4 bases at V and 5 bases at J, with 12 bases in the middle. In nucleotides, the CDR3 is TGTGCCAGCAGTGGGCGGGACGGGGATCAGCCCCAGCATTTT. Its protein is CASSGRDGDQPQHF.

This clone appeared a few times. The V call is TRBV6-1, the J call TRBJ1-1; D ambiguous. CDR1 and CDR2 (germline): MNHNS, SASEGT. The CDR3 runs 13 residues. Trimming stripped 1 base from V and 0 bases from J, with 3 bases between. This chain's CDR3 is CASSEVLNTEAFF. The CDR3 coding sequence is TGTGCCAGCAGTGAAGTCTTGAACACTGAAGCTTTCTTT.

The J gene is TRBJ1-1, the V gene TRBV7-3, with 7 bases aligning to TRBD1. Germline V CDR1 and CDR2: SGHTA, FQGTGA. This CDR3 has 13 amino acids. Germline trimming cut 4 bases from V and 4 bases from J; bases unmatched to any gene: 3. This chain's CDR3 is CASSSQGSTEAFF. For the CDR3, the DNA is TGTGCCAGCAGCTCACAGGGGAGCACTGAAGCTTTCTTT.

CDR3 sequence: CASSVQGNQPQHF. DNA for the CDR3: TGTGCCAGCAGTGTTCAGGGCAATCAGCCCCAGCATTTT. This chain joins TRBV5-4 and TRBJ1-5; the D is unclear. CDR3 length equals 13 residues. Germline assignment: CDR1 SGHNT and CDR2 YYREEE (reference sequence). Between the trimmed V and J ends, which lost 5 bases and 2 bases, there was a span of 8 bases.

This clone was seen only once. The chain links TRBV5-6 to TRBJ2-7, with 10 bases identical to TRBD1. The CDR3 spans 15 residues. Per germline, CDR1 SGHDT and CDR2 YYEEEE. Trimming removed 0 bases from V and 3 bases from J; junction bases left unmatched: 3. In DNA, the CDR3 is TGTGCCAGCAGCTTGGGGACAGGGGGGTTCTACGAGCAGTACTTC. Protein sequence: CASSLGTGGFYEQYF.

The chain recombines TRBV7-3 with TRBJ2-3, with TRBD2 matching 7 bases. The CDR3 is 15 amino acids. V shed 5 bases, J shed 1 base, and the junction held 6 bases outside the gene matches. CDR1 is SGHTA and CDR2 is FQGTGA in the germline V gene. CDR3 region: CASSPSGQGTDTQYF. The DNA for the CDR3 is TGTGCCAGCAGCCCTAGCGGTCAGGGCACAGATACGCAGTATTTT.

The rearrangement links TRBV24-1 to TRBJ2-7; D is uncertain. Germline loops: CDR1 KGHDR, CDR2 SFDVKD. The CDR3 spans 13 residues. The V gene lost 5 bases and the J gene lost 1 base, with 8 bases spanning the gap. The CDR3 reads CATSGAQSYEQYF. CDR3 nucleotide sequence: TGTGCCACCAGTGGGGCCCAGTCCTACGAGCAGTACTTC.

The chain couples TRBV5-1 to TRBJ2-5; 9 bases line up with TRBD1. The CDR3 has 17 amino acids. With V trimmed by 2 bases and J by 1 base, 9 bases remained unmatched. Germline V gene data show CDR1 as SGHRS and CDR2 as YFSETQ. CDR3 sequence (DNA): TGCGCCAGCAGCTTTATGGGGTCGACAGGGGGCCAAGAGACCCAGTACTTC. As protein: CASSFMGSTGGQETQYF. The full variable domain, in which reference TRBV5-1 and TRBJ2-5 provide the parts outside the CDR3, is KAGVTQTPRYLIKTRGQQVTLSCSPISGHRSVSWYQQTPGQGLQFLFEYFSETQRNKGNFPGRFSGRQFSNSRSEMNVSTLELGDSALYLCASSFMGSTGGQETQYFGPGTRLLVL.

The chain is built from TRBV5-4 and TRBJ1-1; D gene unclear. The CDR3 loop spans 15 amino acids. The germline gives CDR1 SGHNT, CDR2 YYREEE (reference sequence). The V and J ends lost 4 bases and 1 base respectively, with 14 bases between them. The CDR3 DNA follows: TGTGCCAGCAGCCGCTCGTCGGGTGGGAACACTGAAGCTTTCTTT. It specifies CASSRSSGGNTEAFF.

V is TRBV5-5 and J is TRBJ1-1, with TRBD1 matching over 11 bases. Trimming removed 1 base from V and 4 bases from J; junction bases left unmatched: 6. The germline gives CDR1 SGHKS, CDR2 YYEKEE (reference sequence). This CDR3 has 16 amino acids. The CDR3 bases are TGTGCCAGCAGCTTGCCTCCCGGGACAGGGGGCACTGAAGCTTTCTTT. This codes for CASSLPPGTGGTEAFF. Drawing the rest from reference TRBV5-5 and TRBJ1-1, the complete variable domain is DAGVTQSPTHLIKTRGQQVTLRCSPISGHKSVSWYQQVLGQGPQFIFQYYEKEERGRGNFPDRFSARQFPNYSSELNVNALLLGDSALYLCASSLPPGTGGTEAFFGQGTRLTVV.

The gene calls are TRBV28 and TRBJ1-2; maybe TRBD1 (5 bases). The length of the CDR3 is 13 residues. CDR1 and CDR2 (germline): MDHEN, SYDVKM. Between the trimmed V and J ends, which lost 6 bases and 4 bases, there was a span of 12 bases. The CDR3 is CASRGGVGYGYTF. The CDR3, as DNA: TGTGCCAGCAGGGGAGGGGTAGGCTATGGCTACACCTTC.

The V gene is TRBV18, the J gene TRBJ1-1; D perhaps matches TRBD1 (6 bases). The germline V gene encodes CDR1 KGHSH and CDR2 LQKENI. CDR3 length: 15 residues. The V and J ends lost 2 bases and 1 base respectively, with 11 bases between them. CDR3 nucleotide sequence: TGTGCCAGCTCACCAAGGGGGGGGACGAACACTGAAGCTTTCTTT. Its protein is CASSPRGGTNTEAFF.

The CDR3 reads CASSLEENSPLHF. CDR3 in DNA: TGTGCCAGCAGCTTAGAGGAGAATTCACCCCTCCACTTT. The rearrangement uses TRBV7-9 and TRBJ1-6; D unclear. V shed 1 base and J shed 7 bases, with 5 bases lying between them. CDR3 size: 13 residues. The germline V gene has CDR1 SEHNR and CDR2 FQNEAQ (reference sequence).